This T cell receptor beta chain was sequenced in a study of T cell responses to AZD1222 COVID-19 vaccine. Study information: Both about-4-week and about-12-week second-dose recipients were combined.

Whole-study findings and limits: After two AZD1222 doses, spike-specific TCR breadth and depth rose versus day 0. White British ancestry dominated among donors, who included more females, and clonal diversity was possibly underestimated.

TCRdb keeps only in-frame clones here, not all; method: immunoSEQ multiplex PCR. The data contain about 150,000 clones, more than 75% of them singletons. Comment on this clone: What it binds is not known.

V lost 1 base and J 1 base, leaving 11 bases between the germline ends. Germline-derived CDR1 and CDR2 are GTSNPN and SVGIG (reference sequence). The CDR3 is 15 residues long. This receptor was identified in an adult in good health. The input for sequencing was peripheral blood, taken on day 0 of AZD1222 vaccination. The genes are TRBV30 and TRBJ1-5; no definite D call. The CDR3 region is CAWSDGLLSNQPQHF. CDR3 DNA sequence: TGTGCCTGGAGTGACGGGCTCCTAAGCAATCAGCCCCAGCATTTT.